A selection of T cell receptor beta chains follows, all from one sample in a study of technical replicates of blood from a few donors. Libraries were prepared by immunoSEQ multiplex PCR; TCRdb keeps only in-frame clonotypes and omits some of them. The table shows nearly 80,000 clones, with around 96% occurring only once. The sequencing sample was made of T cells isolated from PBMCs. Receptors were obtained from a human donor in good health. Both conserved end residues are part of each CDR3. A D gene is named only where the DNA matches it firmly. Rows give clone size only sometimes, using once, few, many, or a class for an expanded clone.

j_call	d_call	v_call	clone_size	cdr3_aa	cdr3_nt
TRBJ1-1	.	TRBV25-1	few	CASSPGGLTEAFF	TGTGCCAGCAGTCCGGGGGGGCTCACTGAAGCTTTCTTT
TRBJ2-1	.	TRBV29-1	.	CSGRGDEQFF	TGCAGCGGTAGGGGCGATGAGCAGTTCTTC
TRBJ2-7	.	TRBV30	.	CAWNQDIRTEQYF	TGTGCCTGGAATCAGGACATTCGGACCGAGCAGTACTTC
TRBJ2-1	TRBD2	TRBV15	.	CATRVSGSFNEQFF	TGTGCCACCAGGGTTAGCGGGAGCTTTAATGAGCAGTTCTTC
TRBJ1-4	TRBD1	TRBV6-5	.	CASSYTRDRGEKLFF	TGTGCCAGCAGTTACACCCGGGACAGGGGCGAAAAACTGTTTTTT
TRBJ1-2	.	TRBV4-1	.	CASSQRGSYTF	TGCGCCAGCAGCCAAAGGGGGAGCTACACCTTC
TRBJ1-2	TRBD1	TRBV11-2	once	CASSVGSGQGIYGGYTF	TGTGCCAGCAGCGTCGGGTCGGGACAGGGGATCTACGGTGGCTACACCTTC
TRBJ1-2	TRBD1	TRBV7-9	.	CASSPSDRDGYTF	TGTGCCAGCAGCCCATCCGACAGGGATGGCTACACCTTC
TRBJ2-5	.	TRBV7-9	.	CASSREETQYF	TGTGCCAGCAGCCGAGAAGAGACCCAGTACTTC
TRBJ2-7	TRBD2	TRBV4-3	.	CASSHILTSANSYEQYF	TGCGCCAGCAGCCATATATTGACTAGCGCAAACTCCTACGAGCAGTACTTC
TRBJ1-3	.	TRBV7-2	once	CASSLGSGAGNTIYF	TGTGCCAGCAGCTTAGGCTCAGGGGCCGGAAACACCATATATTTT
TRBJ1-4	.	TRBV6-1	.	CASRPGLNEKLFF	TGTGCCAGCAGACCGGGACTAAATGAAAAACTGTTTTTT
TRBJ1-1	.	TRBV5-1	.	CASATEKNTEAFF	TGCGCCAGTGCGACTGAAAAGAACACTGAAGCTTTCTTT
TRBJ2-7	TRBD2	TRBV11-2	.	CASSYGLAGVSEQYF	TGTGCCAGCAGCTATGGACTAGCGGGAGTTAGTGAGCAGTACTTC
TRBJ2-7	.	TRBV9	.	CASSVAPGYEQYF	TGTGCCAGCAGCGTAGCCCCCGGCTACGAGCAGTACTTC
TRBJ2-7	.	TRBV5-1	.	CASRTLGGAHYEQYF	TGCGCCAGCCGGACCTTAGGGGGAGCCCACTACGAGCAGTACTTC
TRBJ1-1	.	TRBV5-4	.	CASSPLGEAEAFF	TGTGCCAGCAGCCCTCTAGGGGAGGCTGAAGCTTTCTTT
TRBJ2-1	TRBD1	TRBV7-3	.	CASSPGQGARSSYNEQFF	TGTGCCAGCAGCCCGGGACAGGGGGCGCGGAGCTCCTACAATGAGCAGTTCTTC
TRBJ2-3	TRBD1	TRBV4-1	.	CASSPPRTGLHTQYF	TGCGCCAGCAGCCCCCCGAGGACAGGGTTGCATACGCAGTATTTT
TRBJ2-7	.	TRBV20-1	.	CSARAMREQYF	TGCAGTGCTAGAGCAATGAGAGAGCAGTACTTC
TRBJ2-2	TRBD2	TRBV6-7	.	CASSYPPPGGGTGELFF	TGTGCCAGCAGTTACCCTCCACCGGGAGGGGGCACCGGGGAGCTGTTTTTT
TRBJ2-7	TRBD2	TRBV5-1	.	CASSWRGGAYEQYF	TGCGCCAGCAGCTGGCGGGGAGGGGCCTACGAGCAGTACTTC